Below, 13 T cell receptor beta chains from the same sample are listed, as sequenced in a study of CD4 T cells in relation to SARS-CoV-2 and coronaviruses. The method was immunoSEQ multiplex PCR; TCRdb's version includes in-frame clones alone and lacks a portion of them. The sample has 20,000 to 25,000 clones, 74% seen once; the top ten hold approximately 13%. Before the COVID-19 pandemic, during about 2011-2019, CD4+ T cells were taken from unexposed donors. The cells were cultured for under twelve days before CD4+ T cells were isolated. These receptors have no identified antigens. Material: CD4+ T cells from PBMCs, cultured in vitro. These receptors came from a human donor in good health.

The chain combines TRBV2 with TRBJ2-5, with D perhaps TRBD2 (6 bases). The CDR3 runs to 13 residues. V lost 4 bases to trimming and J lost 4 bases, with 10 bases between them. Germline V gene sequence: CDR1 SNHLY, CDR2 FYNNEI. CDR3 in DNA: TGTGCCAGCAGTGCTAGCGTGGGAGAGACCCAGTACTTC. Encoded protein: CASSASVGETQYF.

The rearrangement joins TRBV5-6 to TRBJ2-7, with TRBD1 matching over 10 bases. This CDR3 contains 16 residues. Germline-derived CDR1 and CDR2 are SGHDT and YYEEEE. V gave up 2 bases and J gave up 3 bases; unmatched junction bases: 8. The CDR3 loop is CASSFRKTGGLYEQYF. CDR3 nucleotides: TGTGCCAGCAGCTTTCGTAAGACAGGGGGCCTCTACGAGCAGTACTTC.

This clone was detected only a few times. J is TRBJ1-5 and V is TRBV5-1; TRBD1 might be the D (6 bases). Germline CDR1 reads SGHRS; CDR2 reads YFSETQ. There are 15 residues in the CDR3. Between the trimmed V and J ends, which lost 4 bases and 4 bases, there was a span of 15 bases. CDR3 coding DNA: TGCGCCAGCAGCCGGGAAGGACAGAGGAATCAGCCCCAGCATTTT. Its protein product is CASSREGQRNQPQHF.

The table lists this clone with a few counts. This chain connects TRBV27 to TRBJ1-1, with D tentatively TRBD1 (6 bases). The CDR3 has 16 residues. The ends were cut back, 7 bases at V and 0 bases at J, with 18 bases in the middle. CDR1 MNHEY and CDR2 SMNVEV come from the germline V gene (reference sequence). CDR3 in DNA: TGTGCCAGCACCCCCAGGGGTAGCTTTATGAACACTGAAGCTTTCTTT. This sequence encodes CASTPRGSFMNTEAFF.

The J gene is TRBJ1-2, the V gene TRBV18, with 9 bases lining up with TRBD1. Looked up from germline, CDR1 is KGHSH and CDR2 is LQKENI. V was pared by 3 bases and J by 4 bases, with 12 bases of the junction left unmatched. This CDR3 contains 17 residues. CDR3 in amino acids: CASSPSGTGQNTYGYTF. The CDR3 nucleotides read TGTGCCAGCTCACCGTCCGGGACAGGGCAAAATACCTATGGCTACACCTTC.

V and J are TRBV7-2 and TRBJ1-5; D may be TRBD1 (5 bases). The CDR3 loop spans 14 amino acids. Deletions cut 1 base from V and 5 bases from J, with 9 bases between. Germline V lookup: CDR1 SGHTA, CDR2 FQGNSA. This chain's CDR3 is CASSLGQNYQPQHF. The DNA of the CDR3 is TGTGCCAGCAGCTTAGGACAGAACTATCAGCCCCAGCATTTT.

The chain combines TRBV19 with TRBJ2-6; tentatively, D is TRBD1 (5 bases). The CDR3 is 16 residues long. Trimming pared 3 bases from V and 1 base from J, leaving 10 bases between. From germline, CDR1 is LNHDA and CDR2 SQIVND (reference sequence). The CDR3 bases are TGTGCCAGTAGTATCGTCCACAGGTCTGGGGCCAACGTCCTGACTTTC. It encodes CASSIVHRSGANVLTF.

The genes are TRBV10-2 and TRBJ2-2, with D perhaps matching TRBD1 or TRBD2 (5 bases each). V was shortened by 6 bases and J by 2 bases, with 16 bases between the two germline ends. This CDR3 region has 16 residues. The V gene's germline CDR1 is WSHSY and CDR2 SAAADI. CDR3 nucleotides: TGCGCCAGCAGCTTTCGAGGTGGGGGTAACACCGGGGAGCTGTTTTTT. It specifies CASSFRGGGNTGELFF.

This clone was seen a handful of times. V usage is TRBV3-1 (or the pseudogene TRBV3-2) and J usage is TRBJ2-5; TRBD1 might be the D (6 bases). The germline V gene has CDR1 LGHDT and CDR2 YNNKEL (reference sequence). Trimming left V 5 bases short and J 4 bases short, with 11 bases between. The CDR3 spans 13 residues. The CDR3 DNA is TGTGCCAGCAGCAACAGGGACCCAGAGACCCAGTACTTC. It specifies CASSNRDPETQYF.

The chain links TRBV12-1 to TRBJ1-1. TRBV12-1 is listed as a pseudogene. The CDR3 extends over 20 amino acids. The CDR3: CASSFDHLGFRWSCDTEAFF. The CDR3 region has the DNA TGTGCCAGCAGCTTTGATCATCTGGGATTCAGATGGTCGTGTGACACTGAAGCTTTCTTT.

The chain combines TRBV29-1 with TRBJ2-1, with D possibly TRBD1 on 5 matching bases. Trimming took 7 bases from V and 10 from J, leaving 14 bases between them. The CDR3 has 11 residues. The germline CDR1 and CDR2 sequences are SQVTM and ANQGSEA. CDR3 loop: CSAEDGAEQFF. For the CDR3, the DNA is TGCAGCGCAGAGGATGGGGCAGAGCAGTTCTTC.

This chain joins TRBV24-1 and TRBJ2-2, with D possibly being TRBD1 (5 bases). This CDR3 comprises 15 residues. V lost 4 bases to trimming and J lost 2 bases, with 10 bases between them. CDR1 KGHDR and CDR2 SFDVKD come from the germline V gene. CDR3 DNA: TGTGCCACCAGTGAAATCGACAGAAACACCGGGGAGCTGTTTTTT. It codes for CATSEIDRNTGELFF.

The chain combines TRBV2 with TRBJ2-5; 9 nucleotides agree with TRBD2. CDR3 length: 17 amino acids. Germline assignment: CDR1 SNHLY and CDR2 FYNNEI. V lost 3 bases to trimming and J lost 4 bases; unmatched junction nucleotides: 12. CDR3: CASSEWTSARRGETQYF. In DNA form, the CDR3 reads TGTGCCAGCAGTGAGTGGACTAGCGCTCGGAGGGGAGAGACCCAGTACTTC.